This TCR beta chain was identified during a study of cytomegalovirus exposure and HLA in healthy donors. Whole-study findings and limits: Most TCR sequences showed up rarely, but some public TCRs showed up in many donors.

Assay: immunoSEQ multiplex PCR; the TCRdb copy retains only in-frame clones and omits some. The sample has some 99,000 clones, roughly 86% seen once. With respect to this clone: Its target is unknown.

Between the trimmed V and J ends, which lost 2 bases and 4 bases, there was a span of 8 bases. The germline V gene has CDR1 MNHEY and CDR2 SVGAGI. CDR3 length equals 13 residues. Material: PBMCs. V and J are TRBV6-5 and TRBJ1-2; D is uncertain. This TCR was sampled from a woman aged 18-35 years in good health and CMV-seronegative. The CDR3 DNA is TGTGCCAGCAGTTACGGGCTCACCTATGGCTACACCTTC. The encoded protein is CASSYGLTYGYTF.